A selection of T cell receptor beta chains follows, all from one sample in a study of CD8 T cells in ankylosing spondylitis. One entry per CDR3 protein results from TCRdb running MiXCR on the 5' RACE reads. The sample has 150,000 to 200,000 distinct CDR3 sequences; 11% are singletons. The sequencing input was blood, either unsorted or a sorted T cell fraction (not recorded which). These receptors were obtained from a male donor with ankylosing spondylitis or in good health (not recorded which). Each CDR3 is given without its conserved first and last residue. The size entry is marked missing in some rows and otherwise reads once, few, many or a size class.

cdr3_aa,clone_size,v_call
ASSLDWGGRIINEQF,many,TRBV12-3/TRBV12-4
ASSGERGEYDTQY,many,TRBV6-1
SARDETGYYEQY,many,TRBV20-1
ASSQYLAGGPDTQY,few,TRBV4-2
ASDQGTHSPLH,many,TRBV10-3
ASSRFDRAETQY,NA,TRBV11-2
ASSDLGQGAAGELF,NA,TRBV25-1
ASSKSQGHSLKKTQY,many,TRBV21-1
ASSPGTSSRDEQF,few,TRBV9
ASSQTSYNEQF,many,TRBV11-2
ASSVGGFGNTIY,many,TRBV28
ASSFGQGNYGYT,few,TRBV4-1
ASLGDGRDRGRNEQF,few,TRBV2
AISESNQGDTGELF,many,TRBV10-3
ASSLATGAGNTEAF,many,TRBV7-6
ASSIDRGEKLF,many,TRBV7-8
ASSLRAGPEAEAF,many,TRBV5-1
ASSPTGTGANVLT,NA,TRBV5-1
ASSKRGSSGNTIY,many,TRBV6-1
ASSSSRFYEQY,many,TRBV12-3/TRBV12-4
ASSELSGTNTGELF,many,TRBV9
ASSYSVGGPYNEQF,many,TRBV6-5
ASSLDGTSYEQY,NA,TRBV7-2
ASSQDWGAGTRSYNEQF,many,TRBV4-1
ASSLSSREQY,NA,TRBV12-3/TRBV12-4
ASSSGQLHEQY,few,TRBV7-9
ACGKRETQY,many,TRBV19
SAREGTSGSPGELF,few,TRBV20-1